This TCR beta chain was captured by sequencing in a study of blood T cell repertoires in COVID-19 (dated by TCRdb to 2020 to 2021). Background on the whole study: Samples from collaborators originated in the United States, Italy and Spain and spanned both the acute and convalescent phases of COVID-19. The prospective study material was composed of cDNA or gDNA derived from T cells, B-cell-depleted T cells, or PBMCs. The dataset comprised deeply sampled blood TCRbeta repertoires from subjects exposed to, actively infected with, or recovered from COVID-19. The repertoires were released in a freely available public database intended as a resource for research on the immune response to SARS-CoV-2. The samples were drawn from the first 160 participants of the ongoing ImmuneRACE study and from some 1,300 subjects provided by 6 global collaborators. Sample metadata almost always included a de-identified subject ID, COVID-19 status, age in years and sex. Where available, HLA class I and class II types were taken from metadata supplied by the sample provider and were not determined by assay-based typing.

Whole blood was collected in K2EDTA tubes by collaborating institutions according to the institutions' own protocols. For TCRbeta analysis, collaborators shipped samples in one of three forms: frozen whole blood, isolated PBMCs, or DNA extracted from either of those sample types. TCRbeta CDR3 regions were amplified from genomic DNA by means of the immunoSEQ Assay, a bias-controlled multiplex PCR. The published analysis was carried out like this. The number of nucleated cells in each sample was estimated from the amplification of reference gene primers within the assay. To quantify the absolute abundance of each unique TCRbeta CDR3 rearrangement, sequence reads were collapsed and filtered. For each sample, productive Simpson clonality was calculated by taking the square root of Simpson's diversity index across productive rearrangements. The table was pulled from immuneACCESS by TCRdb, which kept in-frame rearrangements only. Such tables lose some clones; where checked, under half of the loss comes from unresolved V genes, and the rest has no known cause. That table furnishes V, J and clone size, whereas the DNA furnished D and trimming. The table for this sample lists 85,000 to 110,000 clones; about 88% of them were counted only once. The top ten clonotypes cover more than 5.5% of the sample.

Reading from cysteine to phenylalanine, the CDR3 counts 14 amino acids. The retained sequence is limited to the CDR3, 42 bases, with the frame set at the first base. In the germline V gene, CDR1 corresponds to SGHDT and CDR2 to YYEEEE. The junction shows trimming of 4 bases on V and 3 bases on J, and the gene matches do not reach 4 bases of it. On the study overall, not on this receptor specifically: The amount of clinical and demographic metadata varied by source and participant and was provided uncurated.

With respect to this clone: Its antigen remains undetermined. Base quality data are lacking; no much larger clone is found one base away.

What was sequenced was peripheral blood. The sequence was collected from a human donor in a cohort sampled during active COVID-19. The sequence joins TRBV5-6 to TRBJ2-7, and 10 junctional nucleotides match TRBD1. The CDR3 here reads CASSTGTGVYEQYF. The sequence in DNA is TGTGCCAGCAGCACAGGGACAGGGGTCTACGAGCAGTACTTC.